The clone carrying this T cell receptor (beta chain) came up many times. Its cognate antigen is unknown. This entry comes from a study of T cell repertoires in cytomegalovirus infection. TCRdb reprocessed the reads via MiXCR and lists one record per CDR3 protein. The sample lists under 95,000 distinct CDR3 sequences; 3.5% to 4% were seen once. The V end was cut by 4 bases, the J end by 2 bases, with 6 bases between. Germline V gene lookup returns CDR1 SGHTA and CDR2 FQGNSA. The CDR3 runs 13 residues. General study findings and limits: The study found HLA-C-restricted CMV-specific TCR beta clonotypes dominating the ex vivo response.

The receptor's source is a human donor in good health (CMV status not recorded). Some clones in this sample may be carry-over from other donors' samples. The V call is TRBV7-2, the J call TRBJ2-1; no firm D call. The sequencing sample was made of PBMCs. The CDR3 sequence is CASSSDTYNEQFF. The CDR3 DNA sequence: TGTGCCAGCAGCTCTGACACCTACAATGAGCAGTTCTTC.